The 19 T cell receptor beta chains below come from one sample, sequenced in a study of blood T cell repertoires in COVID-19. Data came from immunoSEQ multiplex PCR; TCRdb stores just in-frame clones and leaves some out. Counted here are a few hundred thousand clones, approximately 87% occurring once; the ten biggest clones make up roughly a tenth. The sequenced sample consisted of PBMCs or T cells enriched from blood (not recorded which). The receptor source for this set is a woman aged 45-60 years who had recovered from COVID-19.

This rearrangement joins TRBV7-9 to TRBJ1-5; no clear D. V was clipped by 5 bases and J by 9 bases, with 14 bases between them. CDR3 size: 13 residues. The germline CDR1 and CDR2 sequences are SEHNR and FQNEAQ (reference sequence). The CDR3 DNA sequence: TGTGCCAGCAGCCCAAGGGCCGAGGGGCCCCAGCATTTT. It translates to CASSPRAEGPQHF.

Turning to this clone: One junction end does not reproduce the germline sequence, and a read error may be involved. J is TRBJ2-7 and V is TRBV12-3 or TRBV12-4, with 9 positions matching TRBD1. This CDR3 comprises 13 residues. The CDR3 protein is CASSSRGTGTGHF. For the CDR3, the DNA is TGTGCCAGCAGTTCGAGGGGGACCGGGACAGGGCACTTC.

V and J are TRBV18 and TRBJ1-4; 7 bases are a match to TRBD1. Germline loops: CDR1 KGHSH, CDR2 LQKENI. Losses at the gene ends were 3 bases for V and 7 bases for J; bases not matched to a gene: 8. CDR3 size: 15 residues. This CDR3 is CASSPGTVSIEKLFF. CDR3 DNA sequence: TGTGCCAGCTCACCTGGGACAGTCTCCATTGAAAAACTGTTTTTT. Filled out from reference TRBV18 and TRBJ1-4, the complete variable domain reads NAGVMQNPRHLVRRRGQEARLRCSPMKGHSHVYWYRQLPEEGLKFMVYLQKENIIDESGMPKERFSAEFPKEGPSILRIQQVVRGDSAAYFCASSPGTVSIEKLFFGSGTQLSVL.

This clone was found once. The J gene is TRBJ1-2, the V gene TRBV10-3; 8 bases match TRBD1. The V gene end was trimmed by 3 bases and the J gene end by 4 bases; junction bases not matched to a gene: 10. In germline, CDR1 is ENHRY, CDR2 SYGVKD. The CDR3 extends over 16 amino acids. The CDR3 nucleotides are TGTGCCATCAGTGAAGGGGGTCAGGACAGGGTCTATGGCTACACCTTC. It specifies CAISEGGQDRVYGYTF.

V usage is TRBV5-1 and J usage is TRBJ1-2, with D unresolved. The CDR3 is 14 amino acids. V lost 1 base, J lost 6 bases, and 13 bases lay in between. Germline-derived CDR1 and CDR2 are SGHRS and YFSETQ. The CDR3 spells CASSLSAGRDGYTF. Here the CDR3 DNA reads TGCGCCAGCAGCTTGTCTGCGGGCCGAGATGGCTACACCTTC.

V usage is TRBV9 and J usage is TRBJ2-5; 14 nucleotides line up with TRBD2. The trim removed 0 bases at V and 5 bases at J, leaving 9 bases unmatched. Germline V gives CDR1 SGDLS, CDR2 YYNGEE. The CDR3 extends over 18 amino acids. CDR3 loop: CASSVGRTSGGPGETQYF. CDR3 DNA sequence: TGTGCCAGCAGCGTAGGGAGGACTAGCGGGGGGCCGGGGGAGACCCAGTACTTC.

The V and J genes are TRBV11-2 and TRBJ2-2; the D gene is possibly TRBD2 (6 bases). The V end lost 0 bases, the J end lost 3 bases, and 8 bases lay between the germline ends. Germline V gene lookup returns CDR1 SGHAT and CDR2 FQNNGV. The CDR3 consists of 15 residues. CDR3 DNA: TGTGCCAGCAGCTTAGAGGGACTCCACACCGGGGAGCTGTTTTTT. Amino acids: CASSLEGLHTGELFF.

Notes on this clone: The germline gene is not matched at one end of the junction; a read error may be the cause. This sequence joins TRBV6-1 and TRBJ1-1; D is uncertain. This CDR3 is 14 amino acids long. Germline V gene data show CDR1 as MNHNS and CDR2 as SASEGT. CDR3 sequence reads: CASSEGWANTEAFF. CDR3 DNA sequence: TGTGCCAGCAGCGAAGGGTGGGCGAACACTGAAGCTTTCTTT.

The rearrangement joins TRBV5-1 to TRBJ1-2; a possible D gene is TRBD1 (5 bases). CDR1 and CDR2 from the germline V gene are SGHRS and YFSETQ. The CDR3 covers 14 residues. With 9 bases removed from V and 0 bases from J, the gap between germline ends came to 15 bases. CDR3 region: CATKAGSANYGYTF. The CDR3 coding sequence is TGCGCCACCAAGGCAGGGTCCGCTAACTATGGCTACACCTTC.

The rearrangement uses TRBV6-1 and TRBJ1-5, with D perhaps matching TRBD1 (5 bases). The germline gives CDR1 MNHNS, CDR2 SASEGT. Trimming shortened V by 3 bases and J by 6 bases, and 9 bases separated the two germline ends. This CDR3 comprises 13 residues. The chain's CDR3 is CASSDRVAQPQHF. The CDR3 coding sequence is TGTGCCAGCAGTGACAGGGTCGCTCAGCCCCAGCATTTT.

The chain couples TRBV30 to TRBJ1-5; tentatively, D is TRBD1 (6 bases). V was pared by 1 base and J by 7 bases, with 11 bases between. Germline values: CDR1 GTSNPN, CDR2 SVGIG (reference sequence). This CDR3 has 13 amino acids. CDR3 sequence: CAWSAQGNQPQHF. CDR3 DNA sequence: TGTGCCTGGAGTGCCCAGGGGAACCAGCCCCAGCATTTT.

This clone was observed once. This rearrangement joins TRBV27 to TRBJ2-7; 8 positions match TRBD2. The V gene's germline CDR1 is MNHEY and CDR2 SMNVEV (reference sequence). CDR3 size: 16 residues. Unmatched junction bases numbered 9, after V lost 5 bases and J lost 0 bases. The CDR3 is CASSPRLAQSSYEQYF. For the CDR3, the DNA is TGTGCCAGCAGTCCTCGACTAGCGCAGAGCTCCTACGAGCAGTACTTC.

The chain joins TRBV5-1 to TRBJ2-5, with a tentative D call TRBD1 (6 bases). The V end was cut by 5 bases, the J end by 1 base, with 18 bases between. The CDR3 is 16 residues long. Germline CDR1 reads SGHRS; CDR2 reads YFSETQ. DNA of the CDR3: TGCGCCAGCAGTTTTACCGGGACACGGACCCAAGAGACCCAGTACTTC. This sequence encodes CASSFTGTRTQETQYF.

This clone was observed a handful of times. This chain links TRBV10-3 with TRBJ2-3; 11 positions match TRBD2. CDR1 and CDR2 from the germline V gene are ENHRY and SYGVKD. This CDR3 contains 15 residues. This CDR3 is CGAASGGISTDTQYF. CDR3 DNA: TGTGGGGCGGCTAGCGGGGGGATTAGCACAGATACGCAGTATTTT.

V usage is TRBV20-1 and J usage is TRBJ1-1; D uncertain. The CDR3 sequence is 12 residues long. V was pared by 3 bases and J by 1 base, with 6 bases between. Germline lookup yields CDR1 DFQATT and CDR2 SNEGSKA (reference sequence). The CDR3 loop reads CSASTGNTEAFF. In nucleotides, the CDR3 is TGCAGTGCTAGTACGGGGAACACTGAAGCTTTCTTT.

This clone was seen only once. The chain is built from TRBV29-1 and TRBJ2-3; perhaps TRBD2 as D (5 bases). Per germline, CDR1 SQVTM and CDR2 ANQGSEA. This CDR3 contains 13 residues. V shed 7 bases and J shed 1 base, with 12 bases lying between them. The CDR3 DNA sequence: TGCAGCGCTAGACCCGGGGGCACAGATACGCAGTATTTT. Protein product: CSARPGGTDTQYF.

The CDR3 spells CSVDGTSGDLQYF. For the CDR3, the DNA is TGCAGCGTTGACGGGACTAGCGGGGATCTTCAGTATTTT. The J gene is TRBJ2-3, the V gene TRBV29-1; 13 nucleotides agree with TRBD2. The germline V gene has CDR1 SQVTM and CDR2 ANQGSEA. Trimming took 3 bases from V and 12 from J; bases not matched to a gene: 6. The CDR3 is 13 amino acids.

The chain employs TRBV4-3 and TRBJ1-1; tentative D call: TRBD1 (6 bases). This CDR3 is built from 14 residues. The V end was cut by 1 base, the J end by 3 bases, with 9 bases between. Per the germline V gene, CDR1 is LGHNA and CDR2 is YSLEER. CDR3 coding DNA: TGCGCCAGCAGCCAAGTTCCAGGGGACACTGAAGCTTTCTTT. Translated: CASSQVPGDTEAFF.

The chain carries TRBV7-2 and TRBJ2-7, with 10 bases matching TRBD2. The CDR3 totals 17 residues. Germline V CDR1 and CDR2: SGHTA, FQGNSA. The ends lost 3 bases at V and 0 bases at J; junction bases unmatched: 8. The CDR3 DNA reads as TGTGCCAGCAGCTTTAGCGGGGGGCAAAGCTTCTCCTACGAGCAGTACTTC. This gives the protein CASSFSGGQSFSYEQYF. Full variable domain (missing parts from reference TRBV7-2 and TRBJ2-7): GAGVSQSPSNKVTEKGKDVELRCDPISGHTALYWYRQSLGQGLEFLIYFQGNSAPDKSGLPSDRFSAERTGGSVSTLTIQRTQQEDSAVYLCASSFSGGQSFSYEQYFGPGTRLTVT.